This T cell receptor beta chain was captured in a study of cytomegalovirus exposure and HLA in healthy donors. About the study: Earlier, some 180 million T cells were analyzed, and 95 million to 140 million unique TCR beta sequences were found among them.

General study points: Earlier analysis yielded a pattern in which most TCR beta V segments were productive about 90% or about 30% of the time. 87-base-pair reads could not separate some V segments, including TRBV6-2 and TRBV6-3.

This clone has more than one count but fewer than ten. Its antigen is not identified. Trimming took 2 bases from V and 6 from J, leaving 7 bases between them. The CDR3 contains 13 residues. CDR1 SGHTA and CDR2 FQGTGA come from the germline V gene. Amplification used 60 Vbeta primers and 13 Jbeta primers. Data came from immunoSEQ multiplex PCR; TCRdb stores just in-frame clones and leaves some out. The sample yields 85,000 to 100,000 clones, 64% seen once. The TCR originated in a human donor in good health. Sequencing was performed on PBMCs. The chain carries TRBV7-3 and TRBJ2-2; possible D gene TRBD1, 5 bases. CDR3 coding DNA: TGTGCCAGCAGCTTACCAGGGCCCGGGGAGCTGTTTTTT. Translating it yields CASSLPGPGELFF.